Included here is one T cell receptor (beta chain) sequence, with context. The antigen is undetermined. Second-dose schedules of about 4 or about 12 weeks were combined. The sample originates from a study of T cell responses to AZD1222 COVID-19 vaccine. Notes on the study in general: Repertoire collection took place solely once the T cell response had peaked.

Using immunoSEQ multiplex PCR, the repertoire was profiled, and TCRdb retains in-frame clones only, with some absent. The table records fewer than 200,000 clones, under 95% of them present only once. After removal of 2 bases from V and 4 bases from J, the junction contained 3 bases not matched to a gene. Germline values: CDR1 SGHVS, CDR2 FQNEAQ. The CDR3 spans 15 residues. The receptor was derived from an adult who received the AZD1222 COVID-19 vaccine. This chain joins TRBV7-8 and TRBJ1-3; 9 positions agree with TRBD1. This specimen was peripheral blood, taken 28 days after the second AZD1222 dose. The CDR3 region is CASSLWTGVGNTIYF. In DNA, the CDR3 is TGTGCCAGCAGCTTATGGACAGGGGTCGGAAACACCATATATTTT.